Here is one T cell receptor beta chain with its context. Its specificity is unknown. This record comes from a study of OX40 agonist ivuxolimab in advanced cancers. Study-level information: A mean age of 60 years, range roughly 23 to 79, was recorded, and approximately 79% were male. The study, taken as a whole, reports: In the 0.1 to 3.0 mg/kg range, CD4+ and CD8+ blood T cells had expanded clonally by week 6. Partial responders dosed at 0.1-3.0 mg/kg displayed clonal expansion ranking among the lowest.

Sequenced by immunoSEQ multiplex PCR; TCRdb stores in-frame clones only, minus some. Among 60,000 or so clones, roughly 84% were seen once, and the ten largest hold 27%. Blood was sampled at baseline, cycle 4 day 1, and cycle 7 day 1. This sequence was found in an adult with an advanced solid tumor such as melanoma, head and neck, liver or kidney cancer. Source: CD4+ or CD8+ T cells sorted from blood, taken in a trial of the OX40 agonist ivuxolimab.

CDR3 nucleotides: TGTGCCAGTAGTAGGGGAGACATCACGGGTCCCTCAGGCTACACCTTC. Residues: CASSRGDITGPSGYTF. This chain joins TRBV19 and TRBJ1-2, with D unresolved. This CDR3 is built from 16 residues. From germline, CDR1 is LNHDA and CDR2 SQIVND (reference sequence). V was trimmed by 4 bases and J by 8 bases, leaving 23 bases between them.